The clone carrying this T cell receptor (beta chain) was seen a handful of times. The antigen remains undetermined. Because the CDR3's place on the DNA is in doubt, the DNA is left out and the CDR3 is given as listed by TCRdb. TCRdb processed the 5' RACE reads anew with MiXCR; each CDR3 protein has one entry. Among roughly 60,000 distinct CDR3 sequences listed, less than 4% were seen once. The data were taken from a study of neurological immune-mediated disorders. Broader study findings: No CDR3 amino acid sequences recurred among expanded clones across subjects, suggesting private repertoires in all groups. The repertoires of 18 of 34 multiple sclerosis patients fell into one related-CDR3 cluster (a possible signature) under phylogenetic grouping. The highest TCR clonal expansion occurred in HTLV-1-associated myelopathy; multiple sclerosis fell below healthy controls.

Material: PBMCs. This TCR was sampled from a woman aged 45-59 years with multiple sclerosis.

The CDR3 sequence is CASSFGTGSSYNSPLNF. The rearrangement links TRBV5-6 to TRBJ1-6; the table calls TRBD1, which could not be checked here. CDR1 is SGHDT and CDR2 is YYEEEE in the germline V gene. The CDR3 sequence runs 17 residues, both termini included.